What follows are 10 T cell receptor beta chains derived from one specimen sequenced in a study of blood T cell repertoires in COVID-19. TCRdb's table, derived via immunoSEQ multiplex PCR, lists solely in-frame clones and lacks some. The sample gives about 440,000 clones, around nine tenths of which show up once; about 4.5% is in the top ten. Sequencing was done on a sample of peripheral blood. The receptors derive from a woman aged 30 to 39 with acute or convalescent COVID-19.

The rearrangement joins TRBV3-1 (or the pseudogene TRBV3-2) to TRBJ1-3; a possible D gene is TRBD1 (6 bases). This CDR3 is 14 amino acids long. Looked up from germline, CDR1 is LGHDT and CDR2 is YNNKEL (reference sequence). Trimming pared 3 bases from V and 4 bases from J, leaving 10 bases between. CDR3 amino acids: CASSQGARGNTIYF. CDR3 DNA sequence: TGTGCCAGCAGCCAGGGGGCGAGAGGAAACACCATATATTTT.

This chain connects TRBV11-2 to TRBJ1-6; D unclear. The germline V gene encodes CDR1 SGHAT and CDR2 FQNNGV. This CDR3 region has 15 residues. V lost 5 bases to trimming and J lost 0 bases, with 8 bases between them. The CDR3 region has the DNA TGTGCCAGCAGCCACGTGAGCTCCTATAATTCACCCCTCCACTTT. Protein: CASSHVSSYNSPLHF.

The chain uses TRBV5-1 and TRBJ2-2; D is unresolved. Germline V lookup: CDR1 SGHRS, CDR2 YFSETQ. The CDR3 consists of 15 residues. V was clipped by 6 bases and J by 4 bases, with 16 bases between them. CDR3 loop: CASTLWALGTGELFF. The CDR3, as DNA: TGCGCCAGCACACTCTGGGCGCTGGGCACCGGGGAGCTGTTTTTT.

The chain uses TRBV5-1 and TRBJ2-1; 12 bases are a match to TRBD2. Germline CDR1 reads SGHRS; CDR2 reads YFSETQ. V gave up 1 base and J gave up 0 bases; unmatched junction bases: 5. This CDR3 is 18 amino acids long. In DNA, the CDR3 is TGCGCCAGCAGCTTGTGGACTAGCGGGGAGAGCTCCTACAATGAGCAGTTCTTC. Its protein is CASSLWTSGESSYNEQFF.

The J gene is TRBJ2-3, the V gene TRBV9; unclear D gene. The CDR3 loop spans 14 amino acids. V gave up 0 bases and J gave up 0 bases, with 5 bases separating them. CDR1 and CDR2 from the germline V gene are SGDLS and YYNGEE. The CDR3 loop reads CASSVVGSTDTQYF. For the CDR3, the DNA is TGTGCCAGCAGCGTAGTCGGTAGCACAGATACGCAGTATTTT.

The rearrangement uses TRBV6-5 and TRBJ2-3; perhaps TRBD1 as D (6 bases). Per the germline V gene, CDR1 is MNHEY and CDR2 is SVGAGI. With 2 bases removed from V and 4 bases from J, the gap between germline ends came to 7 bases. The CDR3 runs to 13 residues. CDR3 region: CASSYGTPDTQYF. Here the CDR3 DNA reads TGTGCCAGCAGTTACGGGACACCAGATACGCAGTATTTT.

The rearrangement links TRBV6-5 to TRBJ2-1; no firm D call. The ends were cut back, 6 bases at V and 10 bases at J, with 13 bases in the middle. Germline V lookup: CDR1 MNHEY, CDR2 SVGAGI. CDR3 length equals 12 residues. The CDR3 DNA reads TGTGCCAGCAGCCGCAATCTGGAGGAGCAGTTCTTC. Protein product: CASSRNLEEQFF.

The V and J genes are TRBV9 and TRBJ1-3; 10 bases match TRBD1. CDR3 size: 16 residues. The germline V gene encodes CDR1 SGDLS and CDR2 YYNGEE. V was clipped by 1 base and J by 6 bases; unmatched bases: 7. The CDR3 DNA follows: TGTGCCAGCAGCGTATCCCGTGGGACAGGGGAAAACACCATATATTTT. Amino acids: CASSVSRGTGENTIYF.

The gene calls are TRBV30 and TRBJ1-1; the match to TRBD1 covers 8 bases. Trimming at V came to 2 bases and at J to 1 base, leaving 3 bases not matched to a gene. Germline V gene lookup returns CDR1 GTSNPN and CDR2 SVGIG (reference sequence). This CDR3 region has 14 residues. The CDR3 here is CAWSSGGENTEAFF. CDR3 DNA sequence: TGTGCCTGGAGTTCAGGGGGCGAGAACACTGAAGCTTTCTTT.

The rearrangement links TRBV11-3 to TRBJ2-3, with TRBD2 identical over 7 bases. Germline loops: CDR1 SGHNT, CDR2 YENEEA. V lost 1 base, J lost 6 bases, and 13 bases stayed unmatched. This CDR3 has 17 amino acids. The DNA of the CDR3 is TGTGCCAGCAGCTTAGGGGGAGCGGGACTCTTTAAGGATACGCAGTATTTT. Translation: CASSLGGAGLFKDTQYF.